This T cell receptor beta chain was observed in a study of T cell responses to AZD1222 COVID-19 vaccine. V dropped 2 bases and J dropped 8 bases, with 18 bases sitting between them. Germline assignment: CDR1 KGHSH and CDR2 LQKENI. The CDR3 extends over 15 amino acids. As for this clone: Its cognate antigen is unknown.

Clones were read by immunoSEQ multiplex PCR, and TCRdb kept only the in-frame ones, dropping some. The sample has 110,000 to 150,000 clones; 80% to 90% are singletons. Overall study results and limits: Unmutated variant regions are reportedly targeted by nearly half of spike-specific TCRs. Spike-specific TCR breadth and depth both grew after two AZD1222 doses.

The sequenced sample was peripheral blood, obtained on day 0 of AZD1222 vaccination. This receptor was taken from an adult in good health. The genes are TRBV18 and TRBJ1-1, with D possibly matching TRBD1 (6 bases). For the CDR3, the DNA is TGTGCCAGCTCACCATGGGAGTATTGGGGGGCGGAAGCTTTCTTT. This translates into CASSPWEYWGAEAFF.